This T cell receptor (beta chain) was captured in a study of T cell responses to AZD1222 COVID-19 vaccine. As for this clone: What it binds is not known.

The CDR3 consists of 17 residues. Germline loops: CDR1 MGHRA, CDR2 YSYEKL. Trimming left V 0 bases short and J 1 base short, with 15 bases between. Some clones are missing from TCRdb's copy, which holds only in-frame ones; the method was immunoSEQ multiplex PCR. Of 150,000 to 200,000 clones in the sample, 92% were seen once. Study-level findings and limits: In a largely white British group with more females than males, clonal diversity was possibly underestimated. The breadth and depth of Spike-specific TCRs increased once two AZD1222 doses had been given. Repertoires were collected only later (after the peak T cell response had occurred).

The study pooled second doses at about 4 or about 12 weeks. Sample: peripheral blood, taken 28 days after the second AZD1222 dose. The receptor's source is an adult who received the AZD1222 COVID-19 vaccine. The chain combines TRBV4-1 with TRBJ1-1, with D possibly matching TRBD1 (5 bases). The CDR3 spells CASSQEFGAGENTEAFF. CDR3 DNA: TGCGCCAGCAGCCAAGAGTTCGGGGCGGGGGAGAACACTGAAGCTTTCTTT.